The clone carrying this TCR beta chain came up many times. Its cognate antigen is unknown. The V and J ends lost 5 bases and 2 bases respectively, with 10 bases between them. Germline loops: CDR1 SGHTA, CDR2 FQGNSA. The CDR3 loop spans 13 amino acids. TCRdb re-called the reads through MiXCR, storing one row per CDR3 protein. The sample lists nearly 700,000 distinct CDR3 sequences; approximately 33% were seen once. This record comes from a study of T cell repertoires in cytomegalovirus infection. Study context: CMV epitopes used comprised recently identified HLA-C-restricted ones and well-studied HLA-B-restricted ones. CMV infection and matching HLA type were both indicated by public TCR beta signatures.

Notes on the study in general: Based on cumulative public TCR beta family frequency, carriers of CMV plus the relevant HLA were identified. HLA-C-restricted CMV clonotypes gave the most frequent clonotype in two of eight donors.

This material consisted of cultured PBMCs, taken from culture after CMV antigen stimulation. The V call is TRBV7-2, the J call TRBJ2-7; no clear D gene. This receptor was identified in a human donor in good health (CMV status not recorded). Some clones in this sample may be carry-over from other donors' samples. The CDR3 is CASSRNIPYEQYF. CDR3 sequence (DNA): TGTGCCAGCAGCAGAAATATCCCCTACGAGCAGTACTTC. Full variable domain (missing parts from reference TRBV7-2 and TRBJ2-7): GAGVSQSPSNKVTEKGKDVELRCDPISGHTALYWYRQSLGQGLEFLIYFQGNSAPDKSGLPSDRFSAERTGGSVSTLTIQRTQQEDSAVYLCASSRNIPYEQYFGPGTRLTVT.